This TCR beta chain was sequenced during a study of cytomegalovirus exposure and HLA in healthy donors. The overall study: One earlier analysis, a look at 150 million to 200 million T cells, found some 110 million unique TCR beta sequences.

General study findings and limits: About 87% or about 30% of the time was how often most TCR beta V segments were productive, according to an earlier analysis. The study labeled more than 150 TCR beta chains cytomegalovirus-associated.

The PCR had 60 Vbeta and 13 Jbeta primers. TCRdb's table, derived via immunoSEQ multiplex PCR, lists solely in-frame clones and lacks some. This table holds 110,000 or so clones, around three quarters found once. The CDR3 contains 17 residues. Germline V gives CDR1 SGHTA, CDR2 FQGNSA. A word on this clone: Its target is unknown. At one end the junction does not follow the germline gene, possibly because of a read error.

Sequenced sample: PBMCs. This TCR was recovered from a woman aged 45-65 years in good health and CMV-seropositive. V usage is TRBV7-2 and J usage is TRBJ2-4, with a possible D match to TRBD2 (6 bases). The CDR3 protein is CASSLGGERLAKNSQYF. As DNA, the CDR3 is TGTGCCAGCAGCTTAGGGGGGGAGAGGTTGGCCAAAAACAGTCAGTACTTC. Full variable domain (missing parts from reference TRBV7-2 and TRBJ2-4): GAGVSQSPSNKVTEKGKDVELRCDPISGHTALYWYRQSLGQGLEFLIYFQGNSAPDKSGLPSDRFSAERTGGSVSTLTIQRTQQEDSAVYLCASSLGGERLAKNSQYFGAGTRLSVL.